This T cell receptor beta chain was identified in a study of T-cell reconstitution after alpha-beta-depleted transplantation in children. During its preparation, the TCRbeta library received unique molecular identifiers. TCRdb itself ran the PCR reads through MiXCR, one entry per CDR3 protein. The table shows about 300,000 distinct CDR3 sequences, with 6% to 10% occurring only once. Regarding the study as a whole: A year had passed since transplant, and T-cell counts and diversity by then came mostly from newly produced T cells. There were reportedly several hundred expanded graft clones from which alpha-beta T cells came about two months after transplant.

The CDR3 has 12 residues. Germline assignment: CDR1 SGHTA and CDR2 FQGNSA. V was trimmed by 3 bases and J by 8 bases, leaving 7 bases between them. This clonotype was found many times. The antigen remains undetermined. The chain carries TRBV7-2 and TRBJ1-4, with a weak D call TRBD1 (5 bases). The sequences come from peripheral blood, collected 360 days after TCRalphabeta/CD19-depleted stem cell transplant. This clonotype was obtained from a female patient between 2 and 15 years old who had a stem cell transplant for Fanconi anemia, so the T cells may come from the graft donor. Written as DNA, the CDR3 is TGTGCCAGCAGCTTCTACAGGGAAAAACTGTTTTTT. Its translation: CASSFYREKLFF.